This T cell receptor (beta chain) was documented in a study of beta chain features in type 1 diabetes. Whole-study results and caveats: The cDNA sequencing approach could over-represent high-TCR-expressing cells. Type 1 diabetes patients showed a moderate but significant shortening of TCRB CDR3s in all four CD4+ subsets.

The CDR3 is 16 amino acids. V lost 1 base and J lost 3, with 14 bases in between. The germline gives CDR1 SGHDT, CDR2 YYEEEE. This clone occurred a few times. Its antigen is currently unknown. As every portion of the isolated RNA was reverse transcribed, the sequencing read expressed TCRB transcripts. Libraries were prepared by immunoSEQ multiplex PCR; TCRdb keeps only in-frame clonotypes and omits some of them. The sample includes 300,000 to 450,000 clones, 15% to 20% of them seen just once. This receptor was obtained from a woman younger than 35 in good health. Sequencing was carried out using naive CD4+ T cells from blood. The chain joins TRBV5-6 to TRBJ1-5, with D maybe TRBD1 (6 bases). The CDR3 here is CASSLMGADANQPQHF. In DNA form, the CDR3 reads TGTGCCAGCAGCTTGATGGGGGCGGATGCCAATCAGCCCCAGCATTTT.